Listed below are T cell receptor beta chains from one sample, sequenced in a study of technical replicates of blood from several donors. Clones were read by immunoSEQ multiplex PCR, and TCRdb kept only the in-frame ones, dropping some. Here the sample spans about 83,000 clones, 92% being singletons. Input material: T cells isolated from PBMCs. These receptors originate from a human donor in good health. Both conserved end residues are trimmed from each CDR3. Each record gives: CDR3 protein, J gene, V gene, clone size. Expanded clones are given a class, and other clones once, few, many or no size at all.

CDR3 protein: ASCGTNTGELF
J gene: TRBJ2-2
V gene: TRBV10-2
clone size: .

CDR3 protein: ASSLRPGENTEAF
J gene: TRBJ1-1
V gene: TRBV7-6
clone size: .

CDR3 protein: ASSPKRGGRTDTQY
J gene: TRBJ2-3
V gene: TRBV6-6
clone size: .

CDR3 protein: ASSQGWDSSYNEQF
J gene: TRBJ2-1
V gene: TRBV4-1
clone size: .

CDR3 protein: ASSFTGMPHEQY
J gene: TRBJ2-7
V gene: TRBV11-3
clone size: .

CDR3 protein: ASYRGRYTEAF
J gene: TRBJ1-1
V gene: TRBV6-5
clone size: .

CDR3 protein: SVVRVQGGYEQY
J gene: TRBJ2-7
V gene: TRBV29-1
clone size: .

CDR3 protein: ASSLRTGLPYEQY
J gene: TRBJ2-7
V gene: TRBV28
clone size: .

CDR3 protein: ASSDDRGLADNEQF
J gene: TRBJ2-1
V gene: TRBV4-1
clone size: .

CDR3 protein: ASSYSQGGSNQPQH
J gene: TRBJ1-5
V gene: TRBV6-6
clone size: .

CDR3 protein: SASRQGVAF
J gene: TRBJ1-1
V gene: TRBV20-1
clone size: .

CDR3 protein: ASSIMGSGFYEQY
J gene: TRBJ2-7
V gene: TRBV19
clone size: .

CDR3 protein: ASSYLLAGIPEAF
J gene: TRBJ1-1
V gene: TRBV6-5
clone size: once

CDR3 protein: ASRVGLAGVGETQY
J gene: TRBJ2-5
V gene: TRBV2
clone size: .

CDR3 protein: AISARQGDDTEAF
J gene: TRBJ1-1
V gene: TRBV10-3
clone size: .

CDR3 protein: ASSLVAGGGLDEQF
J gene: TRBJ2-1
V gene: TRBV7-9
clone size: .

CDR3 protein: ASSIGPGLARSKNIQY
J gene: TRBJ2-4
V gene: TRBV19
clone size: .

CDR3 protein: ASSSPQQGREQY
J gene: TRBJ2-7
V gene: TRBV28
clone size: .

CDR3 protein: ASSLTGGLWDGYT
J gene: TRBJ1-2
V gene: TRBV7-9
clone size: .

CDR3 protein: ASSENGNGGPTSTQY
J gene: TRBJ2-3
V gene: TRBV6-1
clone size: .

CDR3 protein: ASSSGGGTDTQY
J gene: TRBJ2-3
V gene: TRBV5-1
clone size: once

CDR3 protein: ASSLTATLLSRGYT
J gene: TRBJ1-2
V gene: TRBV7-9
clone size: .

CDR3 protein: ASSFRGTVN
J gene: TRBJ1-2
V gene: TRBV7-9
clone size: .

CDR3 protein: ASSRQAINEKLF
J gene: TRBJ1-4
V gene: TRBV6-5
clone size: .